The T cell receptor (beta chain) under discussion was sequenced for a study of blood T cell repertoires in COVID-19. Study context: The samples span acute and convalescent COVID-19 from the United States, Italy and Spain. The analysed material was cDNA or gDNA that came from T cells, B-cell-depleted T cells, or PBMCs.

Authors' methods: By means of reference gene primer amplification, nucleated cell counts were estimated. Here immunoSEQ multiplex PCR was the method, and the copy in TCRdb shows in-frame clones only, minus some. V, J and clone size reflect that table, while D and trimming were determined from the DNA. This sample has 200,000 to 250,000 clones; 81% occur once, and the top ten carry 7.5%. The clonotype comes from an elderly woman with COVID-19, enrolled during active disease. Sequenced material: peripheral blood.

CDR3 coding DNA: TGTGCCAGCCACCAGGTGAACACCGGGGAGCTGTTTTTT. Translating gives CASHQVNTGELFF. The chain joins TRBV7-9 to TRBJ2-2; D is uncertain. From germline, CDR1 is SEHNR and CDR2 FQNEAQ (reference sequence). The CDR3 runs 13 residues. Trimming cost V 8 bases and J 1 base, with 8 bases left between them.